This T cell receptor (beta chain) was sequenced in a study of Ad26.COV2.S vaccination and SARS-CoV-2 variants. Whole-study context: Donor had been placed in the Ad26.COV2.S arm of the COV1001 trial. Study outcomes and limitations: The study found similar non-spike TCR breadth in vaccine and placebo recipients.

As for this clone: The antigen is not known.

Treatment defined: about 20 received Ad26.COV2.S at low or high dose, single or two shots; roughly 5 received placebo; per-sample allocation not given. Sampling happened 63 days after the first vaccine or placebo injection. The shot given was an Ad26 vector that makes Wuhan-strain SARS-CoV-2 spike. The germline gives CDR1 SGHTA, CDR2 FQGNSA. The CDR3 contains 15 residues. The germline V and J ends were trimmed by 5 bases and 0 bases, with 12 bases remaining between them. Profiled with immunoSEQ multiplex PCR; TCRdb holds only in-frame clones, not every one. The sample records some 250,000 clones, roughly 88% being singletons.

The rearrangement joins TRBV7-2 to TRBJ2-3, with D possibly matching TRBD1 (5 bases). The clonotype comes from a person between 18 and 60 years old who received the Ad26.COV2.S COVID-19 vaccine or a placebo. The source was peripheral blood, collected in a trial of Ad26.COV2.S vaccine versus placebo. The CDR3 bases are TGTGCCAGCAGCCCACAGGATTCTAGCACAGATACGCAGTATTTT. Translation: CASSPQDSSTDTQYF.